This T cell receptor (beta chain) was captured by sequencing in a study of shared clonotypes between healthy human individuals. Sequenced by immunoSEQ multiplex PCR; TCRdb stores in-frame clones only, minus some. The data contain 2,500,000 or so clones, 93% of them singletons. V lost 4 bases to trimming and J lost 0 bases, with 7 bases between them. Germline CDR1 is LGHNA and CDR2 is YSLEER. This CDR3 spans 15 amino acids. General study points: Larger richness was generally estimated for naive than memory subsets.

Concerning this clone: The antigen is not known.

All donors qualified as healthy HIV-negative adults and had experienced no recent acute infections or vaccinations. All the donors were Caucasian adults who lived in Nashville, Tennessee. This receptor was obtained from a man between 18 and 29 years old in good health. Some clones in this sample may be carry-over from other donors' samples. The sequencing input was naive CD4+ T cells from PBMCs. Subset here: CD45RA+ positively selected. This sequence joins TRBV4-3 and TRBJ2-6; D is perhaps TRBD2 (6 bases). This CDR3 reads CASSLGGSGANVLTF. The CDR3 nucleotides are TGCGCCAGCAGCCTCGGGGGCTCTGGGGCCAACGTCCTGACTTTC.